These 27 T cell receptor beta chains were all obtained from the same sample, sequenced in a study of Ad26.COV2.S vaccination and SARS-CoV-2 variants. Some clones are missing from TCRdb's copy, which holds only in-frame ones; the method was immunoSEQ multiplex PCR. The table lists 380,000 or so clones, around 88% of them singletons. Treatment specified: around 19 received Ad26.COV2.S at low or high dose, single or two shots; roughly five received placebo; per-sample allocation not given. Day 63 after the first vaccine or placebo injection was the time point for sampling. Sequencing used peripheral blood, obtained in a trial of Ad26.COV2.S vaccine versus placebo. These receptors originate from a person aged 18 to 59 who received the Ad26.COV2.S COVID-19 vaccine or a placebo.

This clone has a handful of counts. This chain uses TRBV7-9 with TRBJ2-7, with D possibly being TRBD1 (6 bases). The CDR3 runs 14 residues. CDR1 SEHNR and CDR2 FQNEAQ come from the germline V gene (reference sequence). Trimming pared 1 base from V and 5 bases from J, leaving 12 bases between. CDR3 sequence reads: CASSLENRVHEQYF. CDR3 sequence (DNA): TGTGCCAGCAGCTTAGAGAACAGGGTCCACGAGCAGTACTTC.

This clone was seen just once. The chain carries TRBV28 and TRBJ1-1; D possibly corresponds to TRBD1 (5 bases). V was pared by 5 bases and J by 1 base, with 11 bases between. Germline V CDR1 and CDR2: MDHEN, SYDVKM. The CDR3 consists of 14 residues. The CDR3 nucleotides are TGTGCCAGCAGTCCGGGGGACCGGAACACTGAAGCTTTCTTT. The encoded protein is CASSPGDRNTEAFF.

This sequence joins TRBV11-2 and TRBJ2-1; no clear D gene. The germline CDR1 and CDR2 sequences are SGHAT and FQNNGV. The germline V and J ends were trimmed by 0 bases and 9 bases, with 6 bases remaining between them. The CDR3 consists of 12 residues. The CDR3 here is CASSLDRSEQFF. The DNA of the CDR3 is TGTGCCAGCAGCTTAGACAGGAGTGAGCAGTTCTTC.

The chain carries TRBV7-3 and TRBJ2-5; 8 positions match TRBD1. The length of the CDR3 is 13 residues. Germline lookup yields CDR1 SGHTA and CDR2 FQGTGA. After removal of 4 bases from V and 4 bases from J, the junction contained 2 bases not matched to a gene. This CDR3 reads CASSSQGGETQYF. The CDR3 DNA is TGTGCCAGCAGCTCACAGGGGGGAGAGACCCAGTACTTC.

The rearrangement uses TRBV30 and TRBJ2-3; 12 bases map to TRBD2. Germline CDR1 GTSNPN, CDR2 SVGIG (reference sequence). V lost 1 base to trimming and J lost 2 bases; unmatched junction nucleotides: 1. The CDR3 consists of 15 residues. The CDR3 sequence is CAWSGLAGDTDTQYF. The CDR3 bases are TGTGCCTGGAGTGGACTAGCGGGAGACACAGATACGCAGTATTTT.

The chain joins TRBV4-3 to TRBJ2-3; 8 bases map to TRBD2. CDR1 LGHNA and CDR2 YSLEER come from the germline V gene. V trimming: 0 bases; J trimming: 3 bases; junction bases outside the gene matches: 5. CDR3 length: 16 amino acids. DNA for the CDR3: TGCGCCAGCAGCCAAGACTGGCGGGGGGCGACAGATACGCAGTATTTT. Translation gives CASSQDWRGATDTQYF.

This chain joins TRBV7-9 and TRBJ2-7; 9 bases agree with TRBD2. J was trimmed by 7 bases and V by 2 bases; bases with no gene match: 12. The CDR3 extends over 16 amino acids. Looked up from germline, CDR1 is SEHNR and CDR2 is FQNEAQ (reference sequence). The CDR3 bases are TGTGCCAGCAGCTTACAGGTTGCGGGAGGGCCATGGGAGCAGTACTTC. This codes for CASSLQVAGGPWEQYF. Drawing the rest from reference TRBV7-9 and TRBJ2-7, the complete variable domain is DTGVSQNPRHKITKRGQNVTFRCDPISEHNRLYWYRQTLGQGPEFLTYFQNEAQLEKSRLLSDRFSAERPKGSFSTLEIQRTEQGDSAMYLCASSLQVAGGPWEQYFGPGTRLTVT.

This clone was detected once. The chain employs TRBV28 and TRBJ2-3; 8 positions agree with TRBD1. The V gene's germline CDR1 is MDHEN and CDR2 SYDVKM. The CDR3 runs to 15 residues. After removal of 5 bases from V and 4 bases from J, the junction contained 8 bases not matched to a gene. CDR3 residues: CASSPTRTGSDTQYF. CDR3 coding DNA: TGTGCCAGCAGTCCAACTCGGACAGGGTCAGATACGCAGTATTTT.

This chain links TRBV28 with TRBJ2-3; D is tentatively TRBD1 or TRBD2 (5 bases each). Trimming took off 8 bases at V and 4 bases at J, with 16 bases between the two ends. CDR1 MDHEN and CDR2 SYDVKM come from the germline V gene. CDR3 length: 14 residues. The DNA of the CDR3 is TGTGCCAGCGGACCCGGGGCTAGGCCAGATACGCAGTATTTT. It encodes CASGPGARPDTQYF.

The rearrangement uses TRBV27 and TRBJ2-2, with TRBD1 identical over 10 bases. The CDR3 spans 18 residues. V lost 6 bases and J lost 7; bases outside the gene matches: 17. Germline V CDR1 and CDR2: MNHEY, SMNVEV (reference sequence). The CDR3 DNA follows: TGTGCCAGCAGGAACCGGGACAGGGGCGGAAATTTACACGGGGAGCTGTTTTTT. This codes for CASRNRDRGGNLHGELFF.

V and J are TRBV5-4 and TRBJ1-2; 7 positions match TRBD1. V lost 4 bases and J lost 8; bases outside the gene matches: 8. This CDR3 is 13 amino acids long. Germline CDR1 is SGHNT and CDR2 is YYREEE (reference sequence). The CDR3 coding sequence is TGTGCCAGCAGCCCCAAGGGGGCGGGCGGCTACACCTTC. Translation: CASSPKGAGGYTF.

The rearrangement uses TRBV3-1 (or the pseudogene TRBV3-2) and TRBJ2-1; 8 bases map to TRBD1. The CDR3 has 13 residues. CDR1 LGHDT and CDR2 YNNKEL come from the germline V gene (reference sequence). With V trimmed by 2 bases and J by 10 bases, 4 bases remained unmatched. The CDR3 protein is CASSQQGAREQFF. Here the CDR3 DNA reads TGTGCCAGCAGCCAACAGGGGGCGCGGGAGCAGTTCTTC.

The chain employs TRBV12-3 or TRBV12-4 and TRBJ1-2; D gene unclear. CDR3 length: 12 residues. V was clipped by 8 bases and J by 8 bases, with 15 bases between them. CDR3 in DNA: TGTGCCAGCGGAAAATGGGGAGGCGGCTACACCTTC. It encodes CASGKWGGGYTF.

The V and J genes are TRBV5-1 and TRBJ2-5; D is perhaps TRBD2 (6 bases). The V gene lost 4 bases and the J gene lost 2 bases, with 21 bases spanning the gap. This CDR3 region has 17 residues. CDR1 and CDR2 from the germline V gene are SGHRS and YFSETQ. The CDR3 nucleotides read TGCGCCAGCAGCCCTGTGGGGGGTCCAGAAAAACAAGAGACCCAGTACTTC. The encoded protein is CASSPVGGPEKQETQYF.

The rearrangement joins TRBV27 to TRBJ2-2; D ambiguous. The CDR3 has 15 amino acids. The germline CDR1 and CDR2 sequences are MNHEY and SMNVEV (reference sequence). Trimming cost V 1 base and J 4 bases, with 10 bases left between them. The CDR3 protein is CASSLLAEPTGELFF. Written as DNA, the CDR3 is TGTGCCAGCAGTTTATTGGCAGAACCCACCGGGGAGCTGTTTTTT.

Of note for this clone: Other nucleotide sequences in the sample specify the same CDR3. J is TRBJ2-3 and V is TRBV19; no clear D gene. The CDR3 extends over 11 amino acids. Germline lookup yields CDR1 LNHDA and CDR2 SQIVND (reference sequence). The V end lost 1 base, the J end lost 5 bases, and 1 base lay between the germline ends. The CDR3 here is CASSIGDTQYF. The DNA of the CDR3 is TGTGCCAGTAGTATAGGAGATACGCAGTATTTT.

The rearrangement uses TRBV11-2 and TRBJ1-5; D remains unclear. The CDR3 consists of 14 residues. CDR1 is SGHAT, CDR2 FQNNGV, per germline. The germline V and J ends were trimmed by 3 bases and 9 bases, with 15 bases remaining between them. The CDR3 here is CASSLDGLKGPQHF. CDR3 in DNA: TGTGCCAGCAGCTTGGACGGTCTCAAGGGGCCCCAGCATTTT.

The chain combines TRBV2 with TRBJ2-5; 7 nucleotides align to TRBD1. After removal of 8 bases from V and 7 bases from J, the junction contained 10 bases not matched to a gene. This CDR3 region has 13 residues. The germline V gene has CDR1 SNHLY and CDR2 FYNNEI. The chain's CDR3 is CASGTAFDRTQYF. CDR3 coding DNA: TGTGCCAGCGGGACAGCCTTTGATAGGACCCAGTACTTC. Together with reference TRBV2 and TRBJ2-5, the CDR3 gives the full variable domain: EPEVTQTPSHQVTQMGQEVILRCVPISNHLYFYWYRQILGQKVEFLVSFYNNEISEKSEIFDDQFSVERPDGSNFTLKIRSTKLEDSAMYFCASGTAFDRTQYFGPGTRLLVL.

This chain joins TRBV9 and TRBJ1-2, with D unresolved. The CDR3 runs to 12 residues. The V gene's germline CDR1 is SGDLS and CDR2 YYNGEE. V lost 2 bases, J lost 4 bases, and 6 bases lay in between. CDR3 residues: CASSVRGYGYTF. Written as DNA, the CDR3 is TGTGCCAGCAGCGTCCGCGGCTATGGCTACACCTTC. The full variable domain, completed using reference TRBV9 and TRBJ1-2, is DSGVTQTPKHLITATGQRVTLRCSPRSGDLSVYWYQQSLDQGLQFLIQYYNGEERAKGNILERFSAQQFPDLHSELNLSSLELGDSALYFCASSVRGYGYTFGSGTRLTVV.

The chain joins TRBV25-1 to TRBJ1-6; TRBD1 matches 8 bases. V trimming: 4 bases; J trimming: 7 bases; junction bases outside the gene matches: 9. Germline V gene sequence: CDR1 MGHDK, CDR2 SYGVNS. The CDR3 is 16 residues long. The CDR3 protein is CASSVGTGGPNSPLHF. The DNA for the CDR3 is TGTGCCAGCAGTGTCGGGACAGGAGGACCCAATTCACCCCTCCACTTT.

The V gene is TRBV24-1, the J gene TRBJ2-2; a weak D match, TRBD1 (6 bases). V lost 5 bases and J lost 3, with 18 bases in between. CDR3 size: 17 residues. In germline, CDR1 is KGHDR, CDR2 SFDVKD. The CDR3 loop is CATSGSPGAYHTGELFF. The CDR3 DNA reads as TGTGCCACCAGTGGTTCCCCAGGGGCCTATCACACCGGGGAGCTGTTTTTT.

The V call is TRBV9, the J call TRBJ2-7, with 7 bases aligning to TRBD1. The germline CDR1 and CDR2 sequences are SGDLS and YYNGEE. Trimming took 4 bases from V and 2 from J; bases not matched to a gene: 12. This CDR3 contains 16 residues. The CDR3 spells CASSPPTGTEPYEQYF. In DNA, the CDR3 is TGTGCCAGCAGCCCCCCTACCGGGACAGAGCCCTACGAGCAGTACTTC.

V usage is TRBV28 and J usage is TRBJ1-2; D is unclear. V lost 7 bases and J lost 7, with 16 bases in between. There are 13 residues in the CDR3. Per the germline V gene, CDR1 is MDHEN and CDR2 is SYDVKM. The CDR3: CASTPGVIAGYTF. The CDR3 nucleotides read TGTGCCAGCACCCCCGGGGTAATCGCTGGCTACACCTTC.

This clone was counted between two and nine times. CDR3: CASSPQQGQPQHF. CDR3 DNA sequence: TGTGCCAGCAGTCCCCAACAGGGGCAGCCCCAGCATTTT. The chain is built from TRBV6-5 and TRBJ1-5, with TRBD1 identical over 7 bases. The V gene's germline CDR1 is MNHEY and CDR2 SVGAGI. CDR3 size: 13 residues. J was trimmed by 7 bases and V by 5 bases; bases with no gene match: 5.

The CDR3 reads CASSYSITARFNGYTF. The CDR3 DNA sequence: TGTGCCAGCAGTTACTCGATCACGGCGCGGTTCAACGGCTACACCTTC. The chain carries TRBV6-5 and TRBJ1-2; D remains ambiguous. The CDR3 runs to 16 residues. With 0 bases removed from V and 8 bases from J, the gap between germline ends came to 19 bases. Germline V gene data show CDR1 as MNHEY and CDR2 as SVGAGI.

The chain recombines TRBV7-9 with TRBJ1-1, with D possibly being TRBD1 (6 bases). CDR3 length: 16 residues. Per germline, CDR1 SEHNR and CDR2 FQNEAQ (reference sequence). V lost 6 bases, J lost 0 bases, and 17 bases lay in between. The CDR3 here is CASRAGAGSLNTEAFF. In nucleotides, the CDR3 is TGTGCCAGCAGGGCAGGGGCAGGCTCTTTGAACACTGAAGCTTTCTTT.

The V call is TRBV6-6, the J call TRBJ2-7; 8 nucleotides align to TRBD1. V shed 6 bases and J 5 bases; nucleotides not matched to a gene: 6. Looked up from germline, CDR1 is MNHNY and CDR2 is SVGAGI (reference sequence). The CDR3 consists of 13 residues. The CDR3 is CASRRTGHHEQYF. Written as DNA, the CDR3 is TGTGCCAGCAGGAGGACAGGGCACCACGAGCAGTACTTC.